Presented here are 24 T cell receptor beta chains from one specimen sequenced in a study of blood T cell repertoires in COVID-19. This table comes from immunoSEQ multiplex PCR, and its TCRdb copy is limited to in-frame clones, with some not included. The sample lists some 130,000 clones, 75% to 90% occurring once. Sequenced input: peripheral blood. These receptor sequences come from a human donor in a cohort sampled during active COVID-19.

The chain carries TRBV7-2 and TRBJ1-4; the match to TRBD1 covers 8 bases. The CDR3 is 15 amino acids. CDR1 SGHTA and CDR2 FQGNSA come from the germline V gene. The V gene end was trimmed by 5 bases and the J gene end by 7 bases; junction bases not matched to a gene: 9. The CDR3 sequence: CASSRTGTTFEKLFF. Written as DNA, the CDR3 is TGTGCCAGCAGCCGGACAGGGACGACCTTTGAAAAACTGTTTTTT.

The chain employs TRBV5-4 and TRBJ1-3, with D perhaps matching TRBD1 (6 bases). The germline gives CDR1 SGHNT, CDR2 YYREEE (reference sequence). V was trimmed by 4 bases and J by 0 bases, leaving 14 bases between them. The CDR3 runs to 16 residues. CDR3 in amino acids: CASSGDKLGSGNTIYF. For the CDR3, the DNA is TGTGCCAGCAGCGGGGACAAGTTGGGCTCTGGAAACACCATATATTTT.

The rearrangement joins TRBV3-1 (or the pseudogene TRBV3-2) to TRBJ2-7; weak D call: TRBD2 (6 bases). This CDR3 spans 14 amino acids. The ends were cut back, 6 bases at V and 3 bases at J, with 15 bases in the middle. Germline V gives CDR1 LGHDT, CDR2 YNNKEL (reference sequence). The CDR3 region is CASSLNRLGYEQYV. CDR3 nucleotide sequence: TGTGCCAGCAGTTTGAACCGACTAGGCTACGAGCAGTACGTC.

The gene calls are TRBV6-4 and TRBJ1-1, with 7 positions matching TRBD1. Trimming at V came to 6 bases and at J to 1 base, leaving 5 bases not matched to a gene. The V gene's germline CDR1 is MRHNA and CDR2 SNTAGT. The CDR3 is 14 residues long. The CDR3 region is CASSLTGENTEAFF. CDR3 in DNA: TGTGCCAGCAGCCTCACAGGGGAGAACACTGAAGCTTTCTTT.

The chain recombines TRBV7-2 with TRBJ1-1, with D possibly TRBD1 on 6 matching bases. Germline V lookup: CDR1 SGHTA, CDR2 FQGNSA. V was clipped by 5 bases and J by 0 bases, with 10 bases between them. There are 14 residues in the CDR3. The CDR3 region is CASSANRVNTEAFF. The CDR3 nucleotides read TGTGCCAGCAGCGCCAACAGGGTGAACACTGAAGCTTTCTTT.

This rearrangement joins TRBV4-1 to TRBJ1-4, with unresolved D. Germline loops: CDR1 MGHRA, CDR2 YSYEKL. There are 15 residues in the CDR3. V was shortened by 3 bases and J by 3 bases, with 11 bases between the two germline ends. This chain's CDR3 is CASSHRIQSNEKLFF. The CDR3 bases are TGCGCCAGCAGCCACAGGATCCAGTCTAATGAAAAACTGTTTTTT.

The CDR3 reads CASSLAPASGNTIYF. As DNA, the CDR3 is TGTGCCAGCAGCTTAGCGCCCGCCAGTGGAAACACCATATATTTT. The V call is TRBV7-9, the J call TRBJ1-3, with D unclear. V shed 0 bases and J shed 3 bases, with 9 bases lying between them. CDR1 SEHNR and CDR2 FQNEAQ come from the germline V gene (reference sequence). This CDR3 is 15 amino acids long. The variable domain in full, completed from reference TRBV7-9 and TRBJ1-3, reads DTGVSQNPRHKITKRGQNVTFRCDPISEHNRLYWYRQTLGQGPEFLTYFQNEAQLEKSRLLSDRFSAERPKGSFSTLEIQRTEQGDSAMYLCASSLAPASGNTIYFGEGSWLTVV.

V usage is TRBV29-1 and J usage is TRBJ2-1, with TRBD1 identical over 7 bases. The CDR3 is 13 amino acids. With 4 bases clipped from V and 9 bases from J, the junction kept 9 bases outside the gene matches. Looked up from germline, CDR1 is SQVTM and CDR2 is ANQGSEA. The CDR3 nucleotides read TGCAGCGTTGTCTACAGGGGAAAGGGTGAGCAGTTCTTC. It encodes CSVVYRGKGEQFF.

This chain uses TRBV6-5 with TRBJ1-1; possible D gene TRBD1, 5 bases. CDR1 is MNHEY and CDR2 is SVGAGI in the germline V gene. The CDR3 covers 12 residues. V was trimmed by 10 bases and J by 0 bases, leaving 9 bases between them. CDR3 nucleotide sequence: TGTGCCACCCACAGGTTGAACACTGAAGCTTTCTTT. It codes for CATHRLNTEAFF.

J is TRBJ1-1 and V is TRBV19, with 7 positions matching TRBD1. Trimming removed 1 base from V and 6 bases from J; junction bases left unmatched: 8. Germline-derived CDR1 and CDR2 are LNHDA and SQIVND (reference sequence). This CDR3 is 15 amino acids long. For the CDR3, the DNA is TGTGCCAGTAGTATAGGAGGGACAGCAAGGGCTGAAGCTTTCTTT. Protein product: CASSIGGTARAEAFF.

The V gene is TRBV19, the J gene TRBJ1-1, with D perhaps matching TRBD1 (6 bases). With 6 bases removed from V and 1 base from J, the gap between germline ends came to 12 bases. The germline CDR1 and CDR2 sequences are LNHDA and SQIVND (reference sequence). The CDR3 consists of 14 residues. Written as DNA, the CDR3 is TGTGCCAGTAGGGGCCCACAGGGGAACACTGAAGCTTTCTTT. Encoded protein: CASRGPQGNTEAFF.

The chain links TRBV19 to TRBJ2-1, with D maybe TRBD1 (6 bases). The CDR3 loop spans 15 amino acids. The V gene lost 2 bases and the J gene lost 3 bases, with 11 bases spanning the gap. Germline loops: CDR1 LNHDA, CDR2 SQIVND (reference sequence). The CDR3 region has the DNA TGTGCCAGTAGTATAACTCCGGACAGCTACAATGAGCAGTTCTTC. Translation: CASSITPDSYNEQFF.

The chain uses TRBV6-2 or TRBV6-3 and TRBJ2-5; D may be TRBD2 (6 bases). CDR1 and CDR2 (germline): MNHEY, SVGEGT. With 0 bases removed from V and 1 base from J, the gap between germline ends came to 18 bases. There are 18 residues in the CDR3. In DNA form, the CDR3 reads TGTGCCAGCAGTTACTCGATGGTAAGGGAGGAAGGCCAAGAGACCCAGTACTTC. Translation gives CASSYSMVREEGQETQYF.

The V call is TRBV6-6, the J call TRBJ1-1; 7 nucleotides align to TRBD1. This CDR3 has 14 amino acids. The germline V gene has CDR1 MNHNY and CDR2 SVGAGI (reference sequence). V was clipped by 6 bases and J by 4 bases; unmatched bases: 8. DNA for the CDR3: TGTGCCAGCAGCGGATTACAGGGGACCACTGAAGCTTTCTTT. Encoded protein: CASSGLQGTTEAFF.

The chain joins TRBV24-1 to TRBJ1-2; perhaps TRBD1 as D (6 bases). The CDR3 is 13 amino acids. Germline V lookup: CDR1 KGHDR, CDR2 SFDVKD. Trimming removed 4 bases from V and 7 bases from J, with 12 bases in between. The CDR3: CATSEKGDRGYTF. The CDR3 DNA follows: TGTGCCACCAGTGAGAAGGGGGATCGTGGCTACACCTTC.

The rearrangement joins TRBV18 to TRBJ2-3; tentatively, D is TRBD1 (6 bases). The CDR3 length is 14 residues. V lost 6 bases and J lost 11, with 21 bases in between. The V gene's germline CDR1 is KGHSH and CDR2 LQKENI. The CDR3 DNA reads as TGTGCCAGCTCTCCGACAGGCCCAGCTCAAGGGCAGTATTTT. It is translated as CASSPTGPAQGQYF.

This rearrangement joins TRBV10-3 to TRBJ2-5, with a tentative D call TRBD2 (6 bases). This CDR3 has 12 amino acids. V was pared by 4 bases and J by 4 bases, with 7 bases between. The germline V gene has CDR1 ENHRY and CDR2 SYGVKD. In DNA form, the CDR3 reads TGTGCCATCAGTGCGGAGGGAGAGACCCAGTACTTC. It yields the protein CAISAEGETQYF.

CDR3: CASSPTVMNTEAFF. CDR3 DNA: TGTGCCAGCAGCCCCACTGTAATGAACACTGAAGCTTTCTTT. The chain carries TRBV7-2 and TRBJ1-1; D is undetermined. Germline V gene lookup returns CDR1 SGHTA and CDR2 FQGNSA. This CDR3 comprises 14 residues. The V and J ends lost 5 bases and 0 bases respectively, with 10 bases between them.

The rearrangement uses TRBV28 and TRBJ1-6, with unresolved D. V was cut by 8 bases and J by 10 bases, with 12 bases left in between. Germline values: CDR1 MDHEN, CDR2 SYDVKM. The CDR3 extends over 12 amino acids. CDR3 in DNA: TGTGCCAGCTCCCAAGGAGGCTCACCCCTCCACTTT. Translated: CASSQGGSPLHF.

The chain employs TRBV11-3 and TRBJ2-1, with TRBD2 matching over 14 bases. The germline CDR1 and CDR2 sequences are SGHNT and YENEEA. The CDR3 sequence is 15 residues long. V was pared by 5 bases and J by 8 bases, with 5 bases of the junction left unmatched. The CDR3 nucleotides are TGTGCCAGCAGCCCTGGGACTAGCGGGAGCGATGAGCAGTTCTTC. Residues: CASSPGTSGSDEQFF.

This clone is a singleton in its sample. The chain joins TRBV12-3 or TRBV12-4 to TRBJ1-1; no clear D. The CDR3 is 13 residues long. Trimming stripped 0 bases from V and 5 bases from J, with 7 bases between. The CDR3 protein is CASSLAGWTEAFF. The CDR3 DNA reads TGTGCCAGCAGTTTAGCGGGCTGGACTGAAGCTTTCTTT.

V is TRBV4-1 and J is TRBJ2-3, with D perhaps matching TRBD1 (5 bases). V dropped 1 base and J dropped 4 bases, with 9 bases sitting between them. CDR1 and CDR2 (germline): MGHRA, YSYEKL. This CDR3 is 14 amino acids long. The chain's CDR3 is CASSQATGPDTQYF. DNA of the CDR3: TGCGCCAGCAGCCAAGCTACAGGACCAGATACGCAGTATTTT.

This chain connects TRBV6-2 or TRBV6-3 to TRBJ1-1; tentative D call: TRBD1 (5 bases). Trimming shortened V by 6 bases and J by 5 bases, and 13 bases separated the two germline ends. The CDR3 spans 13 residues. Per germline, CDR1 MNHEY and CDR2 SVGEGT. The CDR3 region is CASSIGAKTEAFF. DNA of the CDR3: TGTGCCAGCAGCATAGGGGCTAAGACTGAAGCTTTCTTT.

This clone has only a few counts. The rearrangement joins TRBV7-9 to TRBJ2-7; weak D call: TRBD2 (5 bases). The CDR3 covers 13 residues. CDR1 and CDR2 (germline): SEHNR, FQNEAQ (reference sequence). Trimming removed 7 bases at V and 6 bases at J, with 16 bases between. CDR3 in amino acids: CASITSGVGEQYF. The CDR3 DNA is TGTGCCAGCATAACGTCCGGGGTAGGCGAGCAGTACTTC.